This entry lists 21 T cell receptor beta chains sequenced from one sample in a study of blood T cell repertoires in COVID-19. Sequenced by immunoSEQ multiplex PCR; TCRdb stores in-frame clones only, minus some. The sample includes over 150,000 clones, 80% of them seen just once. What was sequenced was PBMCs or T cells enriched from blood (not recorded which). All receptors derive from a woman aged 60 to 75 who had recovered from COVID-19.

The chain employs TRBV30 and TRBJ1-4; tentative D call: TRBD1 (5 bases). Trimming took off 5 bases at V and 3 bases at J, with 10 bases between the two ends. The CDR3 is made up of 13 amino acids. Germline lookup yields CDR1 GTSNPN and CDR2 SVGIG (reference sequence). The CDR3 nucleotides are TGTGCCTGGTCAAGACAGCCTAATGAAAAACTGTTTTTT. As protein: CAWSRQPNEKLFF. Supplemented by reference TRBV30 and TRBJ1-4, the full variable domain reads SQTIHQWPATLVQPVGSPLSLECTVEGTSNPNLYWYRQAAGRGLQLLFYSVGIGQISSEVPQNLSASRPQDRQFILSSKKLLLSDSGFYLCAWSRQPNEKLFFGSGTQLSVL.

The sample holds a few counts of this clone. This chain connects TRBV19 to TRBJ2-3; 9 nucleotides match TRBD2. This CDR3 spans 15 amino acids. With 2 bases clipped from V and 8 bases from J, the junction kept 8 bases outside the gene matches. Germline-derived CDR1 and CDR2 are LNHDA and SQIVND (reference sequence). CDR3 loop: CASSISLGSGGTQYF. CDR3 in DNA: TGTGCCAGTAGTATAAGTCTGGGTAGCGGGGGTACGCAGTATTTT.

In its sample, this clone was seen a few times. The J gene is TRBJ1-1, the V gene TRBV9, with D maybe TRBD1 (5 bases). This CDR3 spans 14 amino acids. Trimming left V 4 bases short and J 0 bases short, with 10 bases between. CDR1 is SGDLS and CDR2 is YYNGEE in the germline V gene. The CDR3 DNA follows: TGTGCCAGCAGCCCCAGACAGATGAACACTGAAGCTTTCTTT. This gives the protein CASSPRQMNTEAFF.

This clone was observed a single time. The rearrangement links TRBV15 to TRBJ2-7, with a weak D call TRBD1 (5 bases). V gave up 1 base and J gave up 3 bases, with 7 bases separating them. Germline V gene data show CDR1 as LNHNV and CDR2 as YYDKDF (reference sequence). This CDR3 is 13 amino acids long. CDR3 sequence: CATSRVDSYEQYF. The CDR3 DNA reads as TGTGCCACCAGCAGAGTTGACAGCTACGAGCAGTACTTC.

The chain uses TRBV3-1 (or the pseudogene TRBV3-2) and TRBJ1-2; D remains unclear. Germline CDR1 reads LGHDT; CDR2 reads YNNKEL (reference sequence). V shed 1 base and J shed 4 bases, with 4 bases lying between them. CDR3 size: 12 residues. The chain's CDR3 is CASSQVSYGYTF. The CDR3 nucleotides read TGTGCCAGCAGCCAAGTCAGCTATGGCTACACCTTC.

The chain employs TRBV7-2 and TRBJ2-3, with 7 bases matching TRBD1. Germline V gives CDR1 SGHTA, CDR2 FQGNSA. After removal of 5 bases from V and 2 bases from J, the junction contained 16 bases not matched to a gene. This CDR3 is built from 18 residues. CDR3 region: CASSLGQIGGSYTDTQYF. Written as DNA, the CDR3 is TGTGCCAGCAGCCTTGGACAGATAGGGGGCTCTTACACAGATACGCAGTATTTT.

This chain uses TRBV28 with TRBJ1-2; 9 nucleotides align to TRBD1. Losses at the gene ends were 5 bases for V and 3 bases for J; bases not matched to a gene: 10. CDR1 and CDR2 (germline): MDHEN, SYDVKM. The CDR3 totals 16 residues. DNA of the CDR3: TGTGCCAGCAGTGGGGACAGGGTCTGGAGGGACTATGGCTACACCTTC. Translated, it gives CASSGDRVWRDYGYTF.

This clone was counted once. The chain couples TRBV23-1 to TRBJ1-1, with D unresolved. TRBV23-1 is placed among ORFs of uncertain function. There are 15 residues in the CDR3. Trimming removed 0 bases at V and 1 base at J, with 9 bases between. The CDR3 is CASSQSEQKNTEAFF. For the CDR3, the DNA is TGCGCCAGCAGTCAATCGGAACAGAAGAACACTGAAGCTTTCTTT.

As DNA, the CDR3 is TGCGCCAGCAGCCTCGTTACTCAGGCTTCTAATGAAAAACTGTTTTTT. It is translated as CASSLVTQASNEKLFF. This sequence joins TRBV4-1 and TRBJ1-4; D gene unclear. V was cut by 4 bases and J by 3 bases, with 15 bases left in between. This CDR3 is built from 16 residues. Germline V lookup: CDR1 MGHRA, CDR2 YSYEKL.

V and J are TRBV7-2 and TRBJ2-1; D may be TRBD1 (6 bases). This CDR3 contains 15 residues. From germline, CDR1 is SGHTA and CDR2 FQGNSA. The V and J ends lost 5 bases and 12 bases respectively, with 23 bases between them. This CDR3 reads CASSPSPGQSRRQFF. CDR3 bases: TGTGCCAGCAGCCCTTCTCCCGGACAGTCACGTCGGCAGTTCTTC.

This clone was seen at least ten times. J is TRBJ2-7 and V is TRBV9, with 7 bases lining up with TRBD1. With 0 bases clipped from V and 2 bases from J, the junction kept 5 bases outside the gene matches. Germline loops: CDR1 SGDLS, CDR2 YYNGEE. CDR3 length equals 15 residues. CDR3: CASSVGTGITYEQYF. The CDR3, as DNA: TGTGCCAGCAGCGTAGGGACAGGCATCACCTACGAGCAGTACTTC.

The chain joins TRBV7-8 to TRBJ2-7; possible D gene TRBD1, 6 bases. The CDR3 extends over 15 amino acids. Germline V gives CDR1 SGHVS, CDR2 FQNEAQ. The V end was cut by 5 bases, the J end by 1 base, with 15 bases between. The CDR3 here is CASSDPERGSYEQYF. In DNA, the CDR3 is TGTGCCAGCAGCGACCCCGAGAGGGGGTCCTACGAGCAGTACTTC.

The DNA for the CDR3 is TGCAGTGCTAGTTGGGGGGGCACCACAGATACGCAGTATTTT. Its translation: CSASWGGTTDTQYF. This sequence joins TRBV20-1 and TRBJ2-3; tentatively, D is TRBD2 (7 bases). V lost 3 bases and J lost 2, with 12 bases in between. CDR3 length equals 14 residues. CDR1 is DFQATT, CDR2 SNEGSKA, per germline (reference sequence).

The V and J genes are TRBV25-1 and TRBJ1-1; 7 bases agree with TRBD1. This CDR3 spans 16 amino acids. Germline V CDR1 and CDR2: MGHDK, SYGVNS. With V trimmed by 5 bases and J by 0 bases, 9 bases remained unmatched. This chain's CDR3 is CASSRGGAWVNTEAFF. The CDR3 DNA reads TGTGCCAGCAGTAGAGGGGGCGCCTGGGTGAACACTGAAGCTTTCTTT.

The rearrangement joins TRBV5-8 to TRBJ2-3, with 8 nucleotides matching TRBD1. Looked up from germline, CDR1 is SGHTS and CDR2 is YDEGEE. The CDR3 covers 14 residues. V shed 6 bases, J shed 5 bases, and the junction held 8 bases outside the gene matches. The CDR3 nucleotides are TGTGCCAGCACCATGGACAGGGTTAAAGATACGCAGTATTTT. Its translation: CASTMDRVKDTQYF. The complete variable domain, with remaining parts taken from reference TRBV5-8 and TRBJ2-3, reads EAGVTQSPTHLIKTRGQQATLRCSPISGHTSVYWYQQALGLGLQFLLWYDEGEERNRGNFPPRFSGRQFPNYSSELNVNALELEDSALYLCASTMDRVKDTQYFGPGTRLTVL.

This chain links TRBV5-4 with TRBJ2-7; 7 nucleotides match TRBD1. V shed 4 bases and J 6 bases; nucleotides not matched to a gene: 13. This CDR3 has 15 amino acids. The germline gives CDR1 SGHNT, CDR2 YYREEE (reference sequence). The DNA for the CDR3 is TGTGCCAGCAGCGAGGCGCGACAGGGAAGGGGCGAGCAGTACTTC. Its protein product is CASSEARQGRGEQYF.

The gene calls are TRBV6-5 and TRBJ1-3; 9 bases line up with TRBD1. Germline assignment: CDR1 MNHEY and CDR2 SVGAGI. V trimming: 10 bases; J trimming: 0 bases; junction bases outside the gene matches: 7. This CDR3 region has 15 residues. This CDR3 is CATPGQGPSGNTIYF. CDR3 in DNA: TGTGCCACCCCGGGACAGGGCCCCTCTGGAAACACCATATATTTT.

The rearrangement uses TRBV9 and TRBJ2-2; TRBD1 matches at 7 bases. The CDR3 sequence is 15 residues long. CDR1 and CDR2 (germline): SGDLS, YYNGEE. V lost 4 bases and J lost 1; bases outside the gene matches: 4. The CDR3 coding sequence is TGTGCCAGCAGCCTCACAGGGGAGAACACCGGGGAGCTGTTTTTT. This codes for CASSLTGENTGELFF.

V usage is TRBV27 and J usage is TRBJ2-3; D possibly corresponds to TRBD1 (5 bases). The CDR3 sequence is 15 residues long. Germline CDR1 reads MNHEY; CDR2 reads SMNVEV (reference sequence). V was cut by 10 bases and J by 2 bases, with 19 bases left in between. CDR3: CATTRKGMSTDTQYF. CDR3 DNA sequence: TGTGCCACCACCAGGAAGGGGATGTCCACAGATACGCAGTATTTT.

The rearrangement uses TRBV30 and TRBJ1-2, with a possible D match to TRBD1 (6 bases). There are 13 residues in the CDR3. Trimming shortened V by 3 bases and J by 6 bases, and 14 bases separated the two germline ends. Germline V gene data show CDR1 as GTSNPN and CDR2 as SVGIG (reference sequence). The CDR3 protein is CAWRAQGIDGYTF. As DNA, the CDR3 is TGTGCCTGGAGGGCGCAGGGGATCGATGGCTACACCTTC.

The DNA of the CDR3 is TGTGCCAGCAGCTTCAGGACAGGGAACACCGGGGAGCTGTTTTTT. It codes for CASSFRTGNTGELFF. The chain uses TRBV7-8 and TRBJ2-2, with 7 nucleotides matching TRBD1. From germline, CDR1 is SGHVS and CDR2 FQNEAQ. The CDR3 runs to 15 residues. V shed 3 bases and J 1 base; nucleotides not matched to a gene: 2.